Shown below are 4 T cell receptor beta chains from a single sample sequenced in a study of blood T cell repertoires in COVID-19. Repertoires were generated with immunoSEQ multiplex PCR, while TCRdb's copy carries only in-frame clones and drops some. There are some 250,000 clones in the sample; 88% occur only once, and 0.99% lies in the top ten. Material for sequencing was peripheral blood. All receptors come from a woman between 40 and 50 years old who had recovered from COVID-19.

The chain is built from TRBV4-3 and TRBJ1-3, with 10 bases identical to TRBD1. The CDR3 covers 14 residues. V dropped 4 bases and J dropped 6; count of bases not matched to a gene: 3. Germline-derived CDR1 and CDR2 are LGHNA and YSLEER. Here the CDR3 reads CASSPGTGVNTIYF. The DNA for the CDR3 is TGCGCCAGCAGCCCCGGGACAGGGGTAAACACCATATATTTT.

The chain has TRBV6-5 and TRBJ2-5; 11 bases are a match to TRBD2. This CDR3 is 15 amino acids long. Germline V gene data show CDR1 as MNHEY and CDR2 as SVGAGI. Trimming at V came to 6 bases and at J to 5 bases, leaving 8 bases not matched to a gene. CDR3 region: CASRAGLAVGETQYF. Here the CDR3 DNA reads TGTGCCAGCAGAGCGGGACTAGCGGTGGGGGAGACCCAGTACTTC.

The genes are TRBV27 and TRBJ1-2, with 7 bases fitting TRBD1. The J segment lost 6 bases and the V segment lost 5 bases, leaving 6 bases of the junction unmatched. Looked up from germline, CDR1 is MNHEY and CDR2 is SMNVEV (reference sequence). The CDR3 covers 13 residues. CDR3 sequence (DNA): TGTGCCAGCAGTCAGGGGGGACATAATGGCTACACCTTC. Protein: CASSQGGHNGYTF.

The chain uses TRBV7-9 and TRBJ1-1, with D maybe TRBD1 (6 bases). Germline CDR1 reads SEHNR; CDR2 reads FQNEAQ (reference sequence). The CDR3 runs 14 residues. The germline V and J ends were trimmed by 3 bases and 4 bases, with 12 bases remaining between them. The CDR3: CASSLTGQSTEAFF. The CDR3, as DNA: TGTGCCAGCAGCTTGACCGGACAGAGCACTGAAGCTTTCTTT.